The entry below describes one T cell receptor (beta chain). This record belongs to a study of blood T cell repertoires in COVID-19. Under the authors' procedure: Reference gene primer amplification in the assay estimated nucleated cell counts. TCRdb keeps only in-frame clones here, not all; method: immunoSEQ multiplex PCR. For V, J and clone size, that table is used; D and trimming come from the DNA. The table includes a few hundred thousand clones, approximately 81% detected once. Trimming shortened V by 3 bases and J by 6 bases, and 11 bases separated the two germline ends. The CDR3 sequence is 13 residues long. Looked up from germline, CDR1 is MGHRA and CDR2 is YSYEKL.

The sample comprised PBMCs or T cells enriched from blood (not recorded which). This chain joins TRBV4-1 and TRBJ1-1, with unresolved D. This clonotype was sampled from a man aged 35 to 55 who had recovered from COVID-19. CDR3: CASSHYAPAEAFF. DNA of the CDR3: TGCGCCAGCAGCCACTACGCCCCGGCTGAAGCTTTCTTT.